This TCR beta chain was recovered during a study of identifying expanded T cells in peripheral blood. Profiled with immunoSEQ multiplex PCR; TCRdb holds only in-frame clones, not every one. In the table there are about 89,000 clones, approximately 88% of which are singletons. This CDR3 has 11 residues. V lost 6 bases to trimming and J lost 7 bases, with 10 bases between them. The germline V gene encodes CDR1 MNHEY and CDR2 SMNVEV (reference sequence). Collection occurred without any documented infections or immune events in donors. This TCR derives from a person between 18 and 75 years old in good health. This sequence joins TRBV27 and TRBJ2-7; D could derive from TRBD1 or TRBD2 (6 bases each). The sequenced sample was blood. DNA for the CDR3: TGTGCCAGCAGCGGGGGCAGGGAGCAGTACTTC. This translates into CASSGGREQYF.